This passage covers 4 T cell receptor beta chains from one sample sequenced in a study of CD4+ T cells in melanoma (dated 2022 in TCRdb). Library generation was performed with the immunoSEQ multiplex PCR assay. As stored in TCRdb, this immuneACCESS dataset retains in-frame rearrangements with V and J assigned. A fraction of the clones does not appear; measured against another copy, unresolved V genes explain less than half of the discrepancy, and the remainder lacks a known reason. The sample data list more than 90,000 clones, and roughly 90% of these were observed just once. The top ten clones comprise roughly 3.5% of the sample. The sample was peripheral blood. These receptors originate from a human donor with melanoma.

The chain links TRBV30 to TRBJ2-1; D is unresolved. The germline V gene encodes CDR1 GTSNPN and CDR2 SVGIG (reference sequence). The CDR3 covers 12 residues. V lost 0 bases, J lost 7 bases, and 7 bases lay in between. This chain's CDR3 is CAWSVGENEQFF. Written as DNA, the CDR3 is TGTGCCTGGAGTGTAGGAGAGAATGAGCAGTTCTTC. Filled out from reference TRBV30 and TRBJ2-1, the complete variable domain reads SQTIHQWPATLVQPVGSPLSLECTVEGTSNPNLYWYRQAAGRGLQLLFYSVGIGQISSEVPQNLSASRPQDRQFILSSKKLLLSDSGFYLCAWSVGENEQFFGPGTRLTVL.

The genes are TRBV21-1 and TRBJ2-1; the table's D call, TRBD2, has no DNA check behind it. TRBV21-1 is designated a pseudogene. The CDR3 is made up of 16 amino acids. This CDR3 reads CASSKPGLISYNEQFF. The CDR3 DNA is TGTGCCAGCAGCAAACCGGGACTAATCTCCTACAATGAGCAGTTCTTC.

This chain joins TRBV4-1 and TRBJ2-3, with TRBD2 matching 8 bases. This CDR3 is 15 amino acids long. The trim removed 6 bases at V and 0 bases at J, leaving 5 bases unmatched. From germline, CDR1 is MGHRA and CDR2 YSYEKL. The CDR3 nucleotides read TGCGCCAGCAGTCCAGCGGGAGTGAGCACAGATACGCAGTATTTT. It codes for CASSPAGVSTDTQYF.

The chain has TRBV5-1 and TRBJ1-3; 7 bases fit TRBD1. The J segment lost 4 bases and the V segment lost 2 bases, leaving 6 bases of the junction unmatched. This CDR3 contains 15 residues. Germline-derived CDR1 and CDR2 are SGHRS and YFSETQ. In nucleotides, the CDR3 is TGCGCCAGCAGCTTCACAGGGGTACCGGGAAACACCATATATTTT. Its protein is CASSFTGVPGNTIYF. Full variable domain (outside the CDR3, taken from reference TRBV5-1 and TRBJ1-3): KAGVTQTPRYLIKTRGQQVTLSCSPISGHRSVSWYQQTPGQGLQFLFEYFSETQRNKGNFPGRFSGRQFSNSRSEMNVSTLELGDSALYLCASSFTGVPGNTIYFGEGSWLTVV.